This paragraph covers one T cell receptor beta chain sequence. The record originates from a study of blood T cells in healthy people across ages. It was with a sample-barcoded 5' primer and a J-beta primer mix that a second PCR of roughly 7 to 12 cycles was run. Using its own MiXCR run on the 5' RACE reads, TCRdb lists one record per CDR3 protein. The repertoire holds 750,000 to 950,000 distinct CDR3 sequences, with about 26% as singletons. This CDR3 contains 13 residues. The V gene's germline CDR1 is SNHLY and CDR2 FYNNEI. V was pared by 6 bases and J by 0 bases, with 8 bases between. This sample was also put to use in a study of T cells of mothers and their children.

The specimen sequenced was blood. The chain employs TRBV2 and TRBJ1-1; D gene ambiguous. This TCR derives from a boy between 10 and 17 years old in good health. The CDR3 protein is CASRGSLNTEAFF. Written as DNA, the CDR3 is TGTGCCAGCAGAGGTTCCCTGAACACTGAAGCTTTCTTT.